This T cell receptor beta chain was obtained from a study of OX40 agonist ivuxolimab in advanced cancers. Study information: Patients were treated with intravenous ivuxolimab, dosed at 0.01 to 10 mg/kg and infused every 2 weeks.

Only in-frame clones appear in the TCRdb table, and some are missing; sequencing was by immunoSEQ multiplex PCR. Altogether around 62,000 clones are present, about 88% being singletons, with the ten largest covering about 0.25%. Per germline, CDR1 LNHDA and CDR2 SQIVND (reference sequence). This CDR3 has 15 amino acids. Trimming removed 3 bases from V and 7 bases from J; junction bases left unmatched: 5. This TCR came from an adult with an advanced solid tumor such as melanoma, head and neck, liver or kidney cancer. The chain couples TRBV19 to TRBJ2-1; 11 nucleotides align to TRBD2. Sequencing used CD4+ or CD8+ T cells sorted from blood, obtained in a trial of the OX40 agonist ivuxolimab. The CDR3 DNA sequence: TGTGCCAGTAGTATCGGGACTAGCGGACTAAATGAGCAGTTCTTC. Protein: CASSIGTSGLNEQFF. Complete variable domain (other parts from reference TRBV19 and TRBJ2-1): DGGITQSPKYLFRKEGQNVTLSCEQNLNHDAMYWYRQDPGQGLRLIYYSQIVNDFQKGDIAEGYSVSREKKESFPLTVTSAQKNPTAFYLCASSIGTSGLNEQFFGPGTRLTVL.